The 16 T cell receptor beta chains below all came from one sample that was sequenced in a study of blood T cells in healthy people across ages. A second PCR, run for roughly 6 to 11 cycles, used a sample-barcoded 5' primer plus a J-beta primer mix. TCRdb itself ran the 5' RACE reads through MiXCR, one entry per CDR3 protein. The sample has around 690,000 distinct CDR3 sequences, 58% seen once. Sequencing was done on a sample of blood. These receptor sequences come from a man between 60 and 75 years old in good health.

With regard to this clonotype: One end of the junction fails to match germline, which may point to a read error. The chain combines TRBV5-1 with TRBJ2-3; D possibly corresponds to TRBD2 (6 bases). CDR3 length: 13 amino acids. The germline gives CDR1 SGHRS, CDR2 YFSETQ. Here the CDR3 reads CATSGGAGETQYF. Written as DNA, the CDR3 is TGCGCCACCAGCGGCGGGGCTGGAGAGACGCAGTATTTT. Complete variable domain (other parts from reference TRBV5-1 and TRBJ2-3): KAGVTQTPRYLIKTRGQQVTLSCSPISGHRSVSWYQQTPGQGLQFLFEYFSETQRNKGNFPGRFSGRQFSNSRSEMNVSTLELGDSALYLCATSGGAGETQYFGPGTRLTVL.

In DNA, the CDR3 is TGCGCCAGCAGCGCCGGGGGACGGAACACTGAAGCTTTCTTT. This translates into CASSAGGRNTEAFF. The V gene is TRBV5-1, the J gene TRBJ1-1, with a weak D call TRBD1 (5 bases). Germline CDR1 SGHRS, CDR2 YFSETQ. The V end was cut by 4 bases, the J end by 1 base, with 11 bases between. This CDR3 comprises 14 residues. The entire variable domain, with the rest obtained from reference TRBV5-1 and TRBJ1-1, is as follows: KAGVTQTPRYLIKTRGQQVTLSCSPISGHRSVSWYQQTPGQGLQFLFEYFSETQRNKGNFPGRFSGRQFSNSRSEMNVSTLELGDSALYLCASSAGGRNTEAFFGQGTRLTVV.

The chain carries TRBV18 and TRBJ2-7, with TRBD2 identical over 8 bases. The germline V gene encodes CDR1 KGHSH and CDR2 LQKENI. The V gene end was trimmed by 6 bases and the J gene end by 4 bases; junction bases not matched to a gene: 14. There are 16 residues in the CDR3. The CDR3 nucleotides are TGTGCCAGCTCTCCAAACGGGGGGGCTAATACTTACGAGCAGTACTTC. Its translation: CASSPNGGANTYEQYF.

This chain joins TRBV11-2 and TRBJ1-2; 8 nucleotides align to TRBD1. Germline V CDR1 and CDR2: SGHAT, FQNNGV. The CDR3 contains 16 residues. The ends lost 0 bases at V and 5 bases at J; junction bases unmatched: 8. Written as DNA, the CDR3 is TGTGCCAGCAGCTTAGAATCGGACAGGGTTGGGTATGGCTACACCTTC. Protein sequence: CASSLESDRVGYGYTF. Full variable domain (rest looked up from reference TRBV11-2 and TRBJ1-2): EAGVAQSPRYKIIEKRQSVAFWCNPISGHATLYWYQQILGQGPKLLIQFQNNGVVDDSQLPKDRFSAERLKGVDSTLKIQPAKLEDSAVYLCASSLESDRVGYGYTFGSGTRLTVV.

This chain links TRBV20-1 with TRBJ1-6; D might be TRBD1 (5 bases). V lost 6 bases, J lost 7 bases, and 13 bases lay in between. Germline V lookup: CDR1 DFQATT, CDR2 SNEGSKA (reference sequence). The CDR3 runs 13 residues. The CDR3 region has the DNA TGCAGTGCAACCGGGACGGCAAATTCACCCCTCCACTTT. The encoded protein is CSATGTANSPLHF.

This chain's CDR3 is CASGLAWAYNEQFF. The CDR3 coding sequence is TGTGCTAGTGGTTTGGCGTGGGCCTACAATGAGCAGTTCTTC. The V gene is TRBV12-5, the J gene TRBJ2-1, with D unresolved. The CDR3 is 14 residues long. Between the trimmed V and J ends, which lost 1 base and 2 bases, there was a span of 6 bases. The germline V gene encodes CDR1 LGHNT and CDR2 FRNRAP.

This clonotype has only one observation. The chain carries TRBV3-1 and TRBJ1-2; D possibly corresponds to TRBD1 (6 bases). V was trimmed by 2 bases and J by 4 bases, leaving 17 bases between them. The CDR3 is made up of 16 amino acids. Germline V lookup: CDR1 LGHDT, CDR2 YNNKEL (reference sequence). The DNA for the CDR3 is TGTGCCAGCAGCCAAAGCAGCAGGGGTCCCGCCTATGGCTACACCTTC. It codes for CASSQSSRGPAYGYTF.

The chain has TRBV3-1 and TRBJ2-7; 10 nucleotides line up with TRBD1. Germline loops: CDR1 LGHDT, CDR2 YNNKEL (reference sequence). The V and J ends lost 1 base and 9 bases, in that order; junction bases with no gene match: 15. The CDR3 spans 17 residues. The CDR3 loop is CASSQGQSGQGETGQYF. CDR3 bases: TGTGCCAGCAGCCAAGGTCAATCAGGACAGGGGGAGACCGGGCAGTACTTC.

As concerns this clonotype: One end of the junction does not line up with germline, which may come from a read error. This chain links TRBV29-1 with TRBJ2-3, with D uncertain. This CDR3 has 14 residues. CDR1 and CDR2 (germline): SQVTM, ANQGSEA. The CDR3 loop reads CSVESRGFTDTRYF. The CDR3 DNA reads TGCAGCGTTGAATCACGAGGATTTACAGATACGCGGTATTTT.

The rearrangement links TRBV27 to TRBJ2-2; D might be TRBD2 (5 bases). Germline V CDR1 and CDR2: MNHEY, SMNVEV (reference sequence). The CDR3 is 14 residues long. Trimming took off 5 bases at V and 0 bases at J, with 7 bases between the two ends. The CDR3, as DNA: TGTGCCAGCAGTCGGGGATCGAACACCGGGGAGCTGTTTTTT. Translating gives CASSRGSNTGELFF.

The V call is TRBV5-1, the J call TRBJ2-1; perhaps TRBD1 as D (5 bases). The CDR3 is 15 residues long. V was cut by 5 bases and J by 13 bases, with 25 bases left in between. CDR1 is SGHRS and CDR2 is YFSETQ in the germline V gene. The CDR3 DNA follows: TGCGCCAGCAGTACACTGGGGCAGCCACAAGAGACCCAGTTCTTC. Translation: CASSTLGQPQETQFF.

Here the CDR3 reads CASSFFRLRPGSDYGYTF. The CDR3 nucleotides are TGTGCCAGCAGTTTTTTCCGGCTCCGGCCAGGGTCGGACTATGGCTACACCTTC. This chain connects TRBV28 to TRBJ1-2, with D perhaps matching TRBD1 (5 bases). This CDR3 spans 18 amino acids. Trimming removed 3 bases from V and 3 bases from J, with 23 bases in between. Germline loops: CDR1 MDHEN, CDR2 SYDVKM.

This chain uses TRBV13 with TRBJ1-1; D is undetermined. CDR1 PRHDT and CDR2 FYEKMQ come from the germline V gene (reference sequence). Trimming left V 1 base short and J 2 bases short, with 17 bases between. CDR3 length: 17 amino acids. CDR3 loop: CASSLVGSGSGNTEAFF. CDR3 coding DNA: TGTGCCAGCAGCTTAGTGGGGTCGGGGTCTGGCAACACTGAAGCTTTCTTT.

J is TRBJ2-7 and V is TRBV7-9; D is possibly TRBD2 (8 bases). This CDR3 is built from 14 residues. Germline lookup yields CDR1 SEHNR and CDR2 FQNEAQ (reference sequence). The CDR3 is CPISSGGGTYEQYF. The CDR3, as DNA: TGTCCCATATCTTCGGGAGGGGGCACCTACGAGCAGTACTTC.

The gene calls are TRBV27 and TRBJ2-7, with D uncertain. Per germline, CDR1 MNHEY and CDR2 SMNVEV (reference sequence). V gave up 3 bases and J gave up 4 bases, with 13 bases separating them. CDR3 size: 14 residues. The CDR3 sequence: CASSLRTDGYEQYF. The DNA of the CDR3 is TGTGCCAGCAGTTTGCGAACCGACGGATACGAGCAGTACTTC.

This clonotype was recorded a few times. The chain joins TRBV12-3 or TRBV12-4 to TRBJ1-2, with a tentative D call TRBD1 (6 bases). The ends were cut back, 6 bases at V and 0 bases at J, with 14 bases in the middle. The CDR3 is made up of 15 amino acids. CDR3 residues: CASRSAGDTNYGYTF. The CDR3, as DNA: TGTGCCAGCAGGTCTGCAGGGGACACTAACTATGGCTACACCTTC.